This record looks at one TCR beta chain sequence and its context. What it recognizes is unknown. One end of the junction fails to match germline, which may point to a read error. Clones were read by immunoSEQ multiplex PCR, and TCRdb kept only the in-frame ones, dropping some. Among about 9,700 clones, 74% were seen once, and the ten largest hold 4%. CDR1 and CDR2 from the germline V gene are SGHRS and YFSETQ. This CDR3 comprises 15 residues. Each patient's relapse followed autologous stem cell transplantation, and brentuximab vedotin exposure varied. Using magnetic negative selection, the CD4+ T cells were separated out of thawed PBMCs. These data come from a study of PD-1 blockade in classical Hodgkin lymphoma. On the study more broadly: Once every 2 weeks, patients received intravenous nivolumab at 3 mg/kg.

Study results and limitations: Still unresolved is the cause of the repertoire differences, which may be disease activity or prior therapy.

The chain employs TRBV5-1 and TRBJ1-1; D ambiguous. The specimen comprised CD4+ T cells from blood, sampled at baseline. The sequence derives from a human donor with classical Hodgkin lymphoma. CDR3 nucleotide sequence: TGCGCCAGCAGATTGGATCCAGCAAAGAACACTGAAGCTTTCTTT. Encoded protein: CASRLDPAKNTEAFF.